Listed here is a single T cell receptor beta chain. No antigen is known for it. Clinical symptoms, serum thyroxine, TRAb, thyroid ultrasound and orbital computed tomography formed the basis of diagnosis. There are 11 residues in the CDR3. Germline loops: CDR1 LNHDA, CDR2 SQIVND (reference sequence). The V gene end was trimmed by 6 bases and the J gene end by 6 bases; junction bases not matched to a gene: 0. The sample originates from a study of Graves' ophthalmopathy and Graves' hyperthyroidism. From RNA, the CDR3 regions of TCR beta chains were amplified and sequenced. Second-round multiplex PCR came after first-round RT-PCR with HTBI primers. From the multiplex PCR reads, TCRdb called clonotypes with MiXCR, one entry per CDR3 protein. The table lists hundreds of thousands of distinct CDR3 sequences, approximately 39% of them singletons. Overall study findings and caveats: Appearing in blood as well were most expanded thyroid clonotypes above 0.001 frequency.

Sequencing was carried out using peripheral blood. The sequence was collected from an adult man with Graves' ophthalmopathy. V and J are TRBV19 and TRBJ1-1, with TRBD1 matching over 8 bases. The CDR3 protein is CASRQGAEAFF. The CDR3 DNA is TGTGCCAGTAGACAGGGGGCTGAAGCTTTCTTT.